This T cell receptor (beta chain) came from a study of shared clonotypes between healthy human individuals. This clone was seen once. Other DNA sequences in this sample translate to the same CDR3. TCRdb keeps only in-frame clones here, not all; method: immunoSEQ multiplex PCR. The sample consists of approximately 320,000 clones, roughly 87% of them appearing once. The origin of this receptor is a man aged 18 to 30 in good health. The sample was memory CD8+ T cells sorted from blood. Indicated subset: CD45RO+ cells pooled with CCR7-negative TemRA cells.

The CDR3 nucleotides read TGCGCCAGCAGCCTGACTAGCGGGGGGTCCTACGAGCAGTACTTC. This translates into CASSLTSGGSYEQYF. This chain joins TRBV5-1 and TRBJ2-7; 13 bases match TRBD2. The V and J ends lost 4 bases and 1 base, in that order; junction bases with no gene match: 2. CDR3 length equals 15 residues. Germline-derived CDR1 and CDR2 are SGHRS and YFSETQ.